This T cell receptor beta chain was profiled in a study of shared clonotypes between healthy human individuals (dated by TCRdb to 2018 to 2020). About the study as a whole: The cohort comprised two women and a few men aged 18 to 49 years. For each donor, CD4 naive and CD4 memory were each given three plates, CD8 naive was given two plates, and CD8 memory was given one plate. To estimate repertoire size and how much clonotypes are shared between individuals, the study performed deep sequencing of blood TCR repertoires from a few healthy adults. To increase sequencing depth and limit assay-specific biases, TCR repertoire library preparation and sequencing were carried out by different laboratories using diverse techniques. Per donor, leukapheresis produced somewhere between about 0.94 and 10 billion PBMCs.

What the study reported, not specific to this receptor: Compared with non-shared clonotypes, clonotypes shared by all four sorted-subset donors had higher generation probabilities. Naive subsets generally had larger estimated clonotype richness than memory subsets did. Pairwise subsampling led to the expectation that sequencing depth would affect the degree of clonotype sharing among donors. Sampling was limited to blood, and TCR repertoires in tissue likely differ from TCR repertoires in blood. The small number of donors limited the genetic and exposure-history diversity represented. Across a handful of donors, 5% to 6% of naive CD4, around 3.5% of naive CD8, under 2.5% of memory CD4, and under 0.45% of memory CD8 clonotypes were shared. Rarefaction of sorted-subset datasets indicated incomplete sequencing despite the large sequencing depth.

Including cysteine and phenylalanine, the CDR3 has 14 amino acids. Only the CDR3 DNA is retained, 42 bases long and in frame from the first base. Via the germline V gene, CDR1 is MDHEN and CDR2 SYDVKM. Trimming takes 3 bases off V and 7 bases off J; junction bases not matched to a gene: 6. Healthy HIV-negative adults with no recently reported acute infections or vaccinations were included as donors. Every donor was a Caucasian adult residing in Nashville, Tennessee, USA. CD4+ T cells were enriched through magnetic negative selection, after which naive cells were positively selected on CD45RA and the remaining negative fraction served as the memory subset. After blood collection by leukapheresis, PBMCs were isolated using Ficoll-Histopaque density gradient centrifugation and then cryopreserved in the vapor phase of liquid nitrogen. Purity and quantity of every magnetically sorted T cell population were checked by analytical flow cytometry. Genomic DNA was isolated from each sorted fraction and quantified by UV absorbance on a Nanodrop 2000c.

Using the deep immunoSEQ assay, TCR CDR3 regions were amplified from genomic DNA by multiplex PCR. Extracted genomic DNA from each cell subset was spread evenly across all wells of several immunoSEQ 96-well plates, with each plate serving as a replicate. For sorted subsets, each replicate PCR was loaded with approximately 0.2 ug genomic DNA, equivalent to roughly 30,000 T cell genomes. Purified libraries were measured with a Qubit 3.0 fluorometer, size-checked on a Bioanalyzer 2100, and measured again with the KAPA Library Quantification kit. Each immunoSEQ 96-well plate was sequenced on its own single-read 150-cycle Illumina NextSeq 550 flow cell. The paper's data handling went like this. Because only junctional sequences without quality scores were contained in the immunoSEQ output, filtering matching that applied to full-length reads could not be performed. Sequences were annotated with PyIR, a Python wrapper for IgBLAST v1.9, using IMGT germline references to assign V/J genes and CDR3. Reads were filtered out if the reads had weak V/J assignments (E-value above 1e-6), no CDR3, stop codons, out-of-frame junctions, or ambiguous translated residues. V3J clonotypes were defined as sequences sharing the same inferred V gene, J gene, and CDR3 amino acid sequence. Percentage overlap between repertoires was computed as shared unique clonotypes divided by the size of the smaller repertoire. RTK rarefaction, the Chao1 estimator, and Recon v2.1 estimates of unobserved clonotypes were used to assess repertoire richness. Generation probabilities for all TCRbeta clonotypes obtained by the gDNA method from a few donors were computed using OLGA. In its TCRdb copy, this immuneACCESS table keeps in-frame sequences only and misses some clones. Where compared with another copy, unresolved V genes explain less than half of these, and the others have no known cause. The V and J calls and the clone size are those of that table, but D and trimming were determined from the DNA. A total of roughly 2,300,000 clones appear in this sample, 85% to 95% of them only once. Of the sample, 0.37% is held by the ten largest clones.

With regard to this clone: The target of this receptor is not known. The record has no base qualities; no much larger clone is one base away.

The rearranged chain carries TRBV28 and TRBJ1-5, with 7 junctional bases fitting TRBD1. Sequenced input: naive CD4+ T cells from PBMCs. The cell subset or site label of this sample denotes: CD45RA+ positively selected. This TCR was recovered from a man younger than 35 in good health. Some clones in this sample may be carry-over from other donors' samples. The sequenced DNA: TGTGCCAGCAGTTTTCTACAGGGGCCCCAGCCCCAGCATTTT. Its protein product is CASSFLQGPQPQHF.